This T cell receptor (beta chain) was observed in a study of radiation and T cells in renal cell carcinoma. The length of the CDR3 is 14 residues. Trimming removed 6 bases from V and 3 bases from J; junction bases left unmatched: 8. The V gene's germline CDR1 is MNHEY and CDR2 SVGAGI. Findings of the study overall: Top tumor clonotypes rose in blood 2 weeks post-radiation, then contracted.

Of note for this clone: The antigen remains unidentified.

This table comes from immunoSEQ multiplex PCR, and its TCRdb copy is limited to in-frame clones, with some not included. The data hold about 43,000 clones, with about 82% observed a single time. Sample time point: blood 4 weeks post-SBRT, at nephrectomy. Treatment: 15 Gy SBRT to primary tumor, nephrectomy 4 weeks later. Nephrectomy followed 15 Gy stereotactic body radiation by 4 weeks. The tumor was a clear cell renal cell carcinoma. The origin of this receptor is a woman aged 70 to 79 with renal cell carcinoma. This material consisted of blood, taken from a patient whose treatment included radiotherapy and nephrectomy. The chain carries TRBV6-5 and TRBJ2-7; 7 positions agree with TRBD1. The CDR3 loop reads CASSSLGGLYEQYF. CDR3 nucleotides: TGTGCCAGCAGCTCATTAGGGGGCCTCTACGAGCAGTACTTC.